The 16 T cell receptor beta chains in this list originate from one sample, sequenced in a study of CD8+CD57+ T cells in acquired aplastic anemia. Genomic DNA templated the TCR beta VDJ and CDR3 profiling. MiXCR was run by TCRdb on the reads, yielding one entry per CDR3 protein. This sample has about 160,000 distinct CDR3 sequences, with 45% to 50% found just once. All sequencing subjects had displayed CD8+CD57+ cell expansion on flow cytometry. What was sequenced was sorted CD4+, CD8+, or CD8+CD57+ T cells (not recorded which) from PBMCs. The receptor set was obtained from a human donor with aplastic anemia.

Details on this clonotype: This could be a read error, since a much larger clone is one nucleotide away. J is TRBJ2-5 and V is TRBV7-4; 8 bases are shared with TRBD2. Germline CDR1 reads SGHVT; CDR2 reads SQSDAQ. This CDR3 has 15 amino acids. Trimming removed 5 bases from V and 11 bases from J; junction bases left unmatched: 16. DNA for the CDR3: TGTGCCAGCAGCAAGCGGGAGTTGTTCGGCGATGAGCAGTACTTC. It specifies CASSKRELFGDEQYF.

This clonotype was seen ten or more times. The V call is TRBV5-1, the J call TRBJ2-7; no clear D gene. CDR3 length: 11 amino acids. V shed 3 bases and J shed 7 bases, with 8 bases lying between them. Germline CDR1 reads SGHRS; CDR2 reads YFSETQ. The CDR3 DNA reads TGCGCCAGCAGCTCGGGTCTAGAGCAGTACTTC. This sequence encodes CASSSGLEQYF. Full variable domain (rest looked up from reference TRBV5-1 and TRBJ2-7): KAGVTQTPRYLIKTRGQQVTLSCSPISGHRSVSWYQQTPGQGLQFLFEYFSETQRNKGNFPGRFSGRQFSNSRSEMNVSTLELGDSALYLCASSSGLEQYFGPGTRLTVT.

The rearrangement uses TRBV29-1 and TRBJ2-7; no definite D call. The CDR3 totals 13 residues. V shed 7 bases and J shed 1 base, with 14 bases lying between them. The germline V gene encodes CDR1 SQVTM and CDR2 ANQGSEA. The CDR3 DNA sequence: TGCAGCGCTATAAGACATTCTTCCTACGAGCAGTACTTC. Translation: CSAIRHSSYEQYF.

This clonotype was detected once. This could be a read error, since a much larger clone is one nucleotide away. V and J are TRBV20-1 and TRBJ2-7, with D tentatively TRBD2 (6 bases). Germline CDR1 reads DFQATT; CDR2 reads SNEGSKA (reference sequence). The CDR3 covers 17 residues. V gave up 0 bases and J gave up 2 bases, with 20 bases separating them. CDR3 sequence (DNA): TGCAGTGCTAGAGAAATGGATGGGGCGGGGACCCCCTACGAGCAGTACTTC. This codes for CSAREMDGAGTPYEQYF.

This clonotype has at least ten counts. This CDR3 reads CAISSVVSPGELFF. The DNA of the CDR3 is TGTGCCATATCTAGCGTTGTGTCCCCCGGGGAGCTGTTTTTT. V and J are TRBV10-3 and TRBJ2-2, with D possibly matching TRBD2 (6 bases). The CDR3 sequence is 14 residues long. Germline V gene sequence: CDR1 ENHRY, CDR2 SYGVKD. The V gene lost 9 bases and the J gene lost 6 bases, with 17 bases spanning the gap.

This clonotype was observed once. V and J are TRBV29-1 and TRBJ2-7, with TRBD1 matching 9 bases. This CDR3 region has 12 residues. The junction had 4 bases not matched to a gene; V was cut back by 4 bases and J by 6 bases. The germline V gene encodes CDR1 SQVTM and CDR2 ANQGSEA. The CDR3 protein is CSVAGQGPEQYF. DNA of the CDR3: TGCAGCGTTGCGGGACAGGGACCCGAGCAGTACTTC.

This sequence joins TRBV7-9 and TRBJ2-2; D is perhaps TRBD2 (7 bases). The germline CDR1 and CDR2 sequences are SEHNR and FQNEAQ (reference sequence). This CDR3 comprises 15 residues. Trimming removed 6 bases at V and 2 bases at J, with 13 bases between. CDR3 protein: CASRGGQANTGELFF. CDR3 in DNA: TGTGCCAGCAGGGGGGGGCAGGCCAACACCGGGGAGCTGTTTTTT.

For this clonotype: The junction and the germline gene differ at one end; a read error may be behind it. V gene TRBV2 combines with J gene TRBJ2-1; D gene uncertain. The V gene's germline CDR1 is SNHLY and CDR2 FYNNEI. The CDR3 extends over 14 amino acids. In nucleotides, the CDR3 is TGCGCCAGCAGTGGAGTAGAGTCCTACAATGAGCAGTTCTTC. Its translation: CASSGVESYNEQFF.

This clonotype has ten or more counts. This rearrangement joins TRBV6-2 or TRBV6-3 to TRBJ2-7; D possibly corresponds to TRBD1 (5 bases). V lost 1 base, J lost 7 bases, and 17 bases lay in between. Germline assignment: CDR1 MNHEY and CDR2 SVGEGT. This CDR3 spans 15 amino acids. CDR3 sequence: CASSYLAGQRREQYF. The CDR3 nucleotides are TGTGCCAGCAGTTACTTGGCAGGGCAACGTCGGGAGCAGTACTTC.

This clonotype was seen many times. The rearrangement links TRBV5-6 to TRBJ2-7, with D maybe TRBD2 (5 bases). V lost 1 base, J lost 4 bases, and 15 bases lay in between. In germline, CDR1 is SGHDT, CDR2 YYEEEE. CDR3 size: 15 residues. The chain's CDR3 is CASSLIRGVRYEQYF. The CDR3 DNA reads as TGTGCCAGCAGCTTGATTCGGGGTGTGAGGTACGAGCAGTACTTC.

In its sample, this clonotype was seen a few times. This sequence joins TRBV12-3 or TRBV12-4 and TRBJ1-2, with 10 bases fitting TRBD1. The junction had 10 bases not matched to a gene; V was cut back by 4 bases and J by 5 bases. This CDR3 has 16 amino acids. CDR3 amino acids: CASSSGTGVLGYGYTF. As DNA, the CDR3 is TGTGCCAGCAGTTCCGGGACAGGGGTTTTGGGGTATGGCTACACCTTC.

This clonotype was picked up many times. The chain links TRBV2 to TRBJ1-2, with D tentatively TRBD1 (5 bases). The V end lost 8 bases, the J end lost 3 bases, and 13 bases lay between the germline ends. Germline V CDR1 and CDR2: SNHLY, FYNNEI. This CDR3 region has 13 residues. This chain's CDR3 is CASDSTVDYGYTF. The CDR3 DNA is TGTGCCAGCGACAGCACCGTCGACTATGGCTACACCTTC. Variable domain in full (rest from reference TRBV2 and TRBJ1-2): EPEVTQTPSHQVTQMGQEVILRCVPISNHLYFYWYRQILGQKVEFLVSFYNNEISEKSEIFDDQFSVERPDGSNFTLKIRSTKLEDSAMYFCASDSTVDYGYTFGSGTRLTVV.

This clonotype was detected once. CDR3 amino acids: CASSSQGYNEQFF. The DNA of the CDR3 is TGTGCCAGCAGCTCACAGGGGTACAATGAGCAGTTCTTC. This sequence joins TRBV11-3 and TRBJ2-1; 7 bases align to TRBD1. Germline V lookup: CDR1 SGHNT, CDR2 YENEEA. This CDR3 comprises 13 residues. With 4 bases clipped from V and 4 bases from J, the junction kept 1 base outside the gene matches.

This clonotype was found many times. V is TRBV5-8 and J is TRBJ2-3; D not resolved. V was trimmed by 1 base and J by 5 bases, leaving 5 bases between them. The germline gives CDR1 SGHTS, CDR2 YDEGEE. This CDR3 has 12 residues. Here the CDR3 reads CASSLFGDTQYF. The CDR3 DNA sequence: TGTGCCAGCAGCTTGTTTGGAGATACGCAGTATTTT.

Written as DNA, the CDR3 is TGTGCCATCACAGGGGACAGCTATGGCTACACCTTC. Protein: CAITGDSYGYTF. J is TRBJ1-2 and V is TRBV2, with 7 positions matching TRBD1. Germline V gene sequence: CDR1 SNHLY, CDR2 FYNNEI. The trim removed 10 bases at V and 4 bases at J, leaving 6 bases unmatched. The CDR3 has 12 residues.

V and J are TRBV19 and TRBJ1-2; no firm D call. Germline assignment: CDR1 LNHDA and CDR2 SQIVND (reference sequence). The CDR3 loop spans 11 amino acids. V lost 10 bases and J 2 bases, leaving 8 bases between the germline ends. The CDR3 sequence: CATGSNYGYTF. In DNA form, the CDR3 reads TGTGCCACTGGGTCGAACTATGGCTACACCTTC.